This is a list of T cell receptor beta chains from one sample in a study of tumor and adjacent non-tumor tissue in lung cancer. TCRdb called the multiplex PCR reads again in MiXCR, with one record for every CDR3 protein. The table lists about 200,000 distinct CDR3 sequences, 70% to 75% of them singletons. Sequencing was performed on lung tumor tissue. These receptor sequences come from a man in his sixties with non-small cell lung cancer. Both conserved end residues are part of each CDR3. A D gene is named only where the DNA matches it firmly. Not all rows give a size; the values are once, few, many and, for expanded clones, a class.

d_call	v_call	j_call	clone_size	cdr3_nt	cdr3_aa
TRBD2	TRBV6-6	TRBJ2-3	.	TGTGCCAGCAGTTCTTCTGCGGGAGTCTGGCCAGATACGCAGTATTTT	CASSSSAGVWPDTQYF
.	TRBV29-1	TRBJ1-1	once	TGCAGTATTGGACAGAAGGAAGCTGAAGTTTTCTTT	CSIGQKEAEVFF
.	TRBV6-6	TRBJ1-1	.	TGTGCCAGCAGTTACCAGGGCTCGGGAGCTTTCTTT	CASSYQGSGAFF
TRBD2	TRBV11-3	TRBJ2-3	.	TGTGCCAGCAGCTTACTCGCGGGGGGGTTCAGAGATACGCAGTATTTT	CASSLLAGGFRDTQYF
TRBD1	TRBV6-6	TRBJ1-2	few	TGTGCCAGCAGGAGACCCACAGGGACAGGGGGCAGTGGCTACACCTTC	CASRRPTGTGGSGYTF
TRBD1	TRBV12-3/TRBV12-4	TRBJ2-7	.	TGTGTTAGCAGTAACCGGACAGGGGGCGAGCAGTACTTC	CVSSNRTGGEQYF
.	TRBV20-1	TRBJ2-3	.	TGCAGTGCCACCCGCCCCGGGGTAGATACGCAGTATTTT	CSATRPGVDTQYF
TRBD2	TRBV11-3	TRBJ2-1	.	TGTGTCAGCAGCCGCGGGGGTTGGGACAATGAGCAGTTCTTC	CVSSRGGWDNEQFF
TRBD2	TRBV12-3/TRBV12-4	TRBJ2-2	.	TGTGCCAGCAGCACCGGACTAGCGGGAAGTGACGGGGAGCTGTTCTTT	CASSTGLAGSDGELFF
TRBD2	TRBV11-3	TRBJ2-5	.	TGTGTCAGCAGCCCGGTTCCTGGGACTAGCGGGATTCTGGAGACCCAGTACTTC	CVSSPVPGTSGILETQYF
.	TRBV30	TRBJ1-1	few	TGTGCCTGGAGTCCGGGAGGGACAGCTTTCTTT	CAWSPGGTAFF
.	TRBV20-1	TRBJ2-7	.	TGCAGTGCTAGAGCCAGCGGGCGGATATCCTACGAGCAGTACTTC	CSARASGRISYEQYF
.	TRBV20-1	TRBJ2-1	.	TGCAGTGATCACTCCACGGTGAATGAGCAGTTCTTC	CSDHSTVNEQFF
TRBD1	TRBV7-9	TRBJ2-7	.	TGTGCCAGCAGCTTAGCGTCAGGGGGCTCCTACGAGCAGTACTTC	CASSLASGGSYEQYF
TRBD2	TRBV20-1	TRBJ2-2	many	TGCAGTGCTAGACGCTCGGGGGGGGCTATAACCGGGGAGCTGTTTTTT	CSARRSGGAITGELFF
.	TRBV12-3/TRBV12-4	TRBJ1-2	many	TGTGCCAGCAGTTTTCAAATAAACTATGGCTACACCTTC	CASSFQINYGYTF
TRBD2	TRBV4-3	TRBJ2-7	.	TGCGCCAGCAGCCAAGTGCATGGGACTAGCGGGGGCTACGAGGAGTACTTC	CASSQVHGTSGGYEEYF
TRBD1	TRBV6-5	TRBJ1-1	few	TGTGCCAGCAGACTGACAGGGGGCGTCGCTGAAGCTTTCTTT	CASRLTGGVAEAFF
.	TRBV12-3/TRBV12-4	TRBJ2-1	.	TGTGCCAGCAGTTTCGTGGGCCAAGGGCAGTTCTTC	CASSFVGQGQFF
.	TRBV20-1	TRBJ2-1	.	TGCAGTGCTCCTCAGGCCGCTGTGGGGGGCTACAATGAGCAGTTCTTC	CSAPQAAVGGYNEQFF
.	TRBV7-8	TRBJ1-6	.	TGTGCCTGCGGCTTAGTGCGGCGTCGGCAAAATAATTCACCCCTCCACTTT	CACGLVRRRQNNSPLHF
.	TRBV7-8	TRBJ2-2	.	TGTGCCAGCAGCTCTATTATAGGTCGGGGAGTTAACACCGGGGAGCTGTTTTTT	CASSSIIGRGVNTGELFF
.	TRBV2	TRBJ2-7	.	TGTGCCAGCAGAACTTCCGAACCCCTGTACTTC	CASRTSEPLYF
.	TRBV29-1	TRBJ2-7	once	TGCAGCGCGGCCAGGGAGCTAAACGAGCAGTACTTC	CSAARELNEQYF
TRBD1	TRBV12-3/TRBV12-4	TRBJ2-3	.	TGTGCCAGCAGTCCCGGACAGGCAAAGTTCACAGATACGCCGTATTTT	CASSPGQAKFTDTPYF
TRBD2	TRBV6-2/TRBV6-3	TRBJ2-3	.	TGTGCCAACAAGGCGGGAGGGCAGACAGATACGCAGTATTTT	CANKAGGQTDTQYF
TRBD2	TRBV20-1	TRBJ2-1	.	TGCAGTGCCAGCAACCTGGAGACTAGCCGACACAATGAGCTGTTCTTC	CSASNLETSRHNELFF
TRBD2	TRBV7-2	TRBJ2-5	once	TGTGCCAGCAGCGGGAGGACTAGCGGGGCTCGGGAGACCCAGTACTTC	CASSGRTSGARETQYF
.	TRBV4-1	TRBJ1-5	.	TGCGCCAGCAGCCAAGAACCCGGCGGGGTTCAGTTCCAGCCCCAGCATTTT	CASSQEPGGVQFQPQHF
TRBD2	TRBV6-5	TRBJ2-2	many	TGTGCCAGCACCTCCCGGGGAGGGTACACCGGGGAGCTGTTTTTT	CASTSRGGYTGELFF
.	TRBV5-4	TRBJ2-1	once	TGTGCCAGCTTTGGACAGCGCTCATACAATGAGCAGTTCTTC	CASFGQRSYNEQFF
.	TRBV12-3/TRBV12-4	TRBJ2-2	.	TGTGCCAGCCATGACCCAACCGTGGAACTGTTTTTT	CASHDPTVELFF
.	TRBV7-2	TRBJ2-1	.	TGTGCCAGCAGCCTGCGGACACATGAGCAGTTCTTC	CASSLRTHEQFF
TRBD1	TRBV6-2/TRBV6-3	TRBJ2-2	few	TGTGCCAGCAGTTACCCACGACAGGGTTCGTACACCGGGGAGCTGTTTTTT	CASSYPRQGSYTGELFF
.	TRBV20-1	TRBJ1-1	.	TGCAGTGCTAACCGCGCAGGGGTGATCACTGAAGCTTTCTTT	CSANRAGVITEAFF
.	TRBV29-1	TRBJ2-5	.	TGCAGCGTCGCCGCCTCTGTTGAGATCCAGTACTTC	CSVAASVEIQYF
.	TRBV12-3/TRBV12-4	TRBJ2-5	few	TGTGTCAGCAGTTTAGAACGGGATCATAAAGAGACCCAGTACTTC	CVSSLERDHKETQYF
.	TRBV11-3	TRBJ1-2	.	TGTGCCAGCAGCCCCACACAGGGTATCGGAAGTGGCTACACCTTC	CASSPTQGIGSGYTF
.	TRBV6-5	TRBJ1-2	once	TGTGCCAGCTACCGATCAGGCCTCTATGCCTACAACTTC	CASYRSGLYAYNF
TRBD1	TRBV6-1	TRBJ1-5	few	TGTGCCAGCCACGACAGGGGAGGTCAGCCCCAGCATTTT	CASHDRGGQPQHF
.	TRBV4-1	TRBJ2-6	.	TGCGCCGGCAGCAGGGCAGGGACTGGGGCCAACGTCCTGACTTTC	CAGSRAGTGANVLTF
TRBD2	TRBV10-1	TRBJ2-1	once	TGCGCCAGCAGTGAGTGGGGACTAGCGGGGAGCTCCTACTATGAGCAGTTCTTC	CASSEWGLAGSSYYEQFF
.	TRBV7-3	TRBJ2-6	.	TGTGTCAGCAGATCTCTTAGCTCTGGGGCCAACATCCTGACTTTC	CVSRSLSSGANILTF
.	TRBV11-2	TRBJ1-1	.	TGTGGCAGCAGCCCAAACCAGAACACAGAAGCTTTCTTT	CGSSPNQNTEAFF
TRBD1	TRBV4-1	TRBJ1-3	.	TGCGCCAGCAGCCAACCCACGACAGGGGGCGGCTCGAACACCATATATTTT	CASSQPTTGGGSNTIYF
.	TRBV11-3	TRBJ2-3	many	TGTGCCAGCAGCTTTCGGCAGGGGACCACAGATACGCAGTATTTT	CASSFRQGTTDTQYF
TRBD1	TRBV5-1	TRBJ2-5	.	TGCGCCAGCGGGACAGACCGAGAGACCCAGTACTTC	CASGTDRETQYF
.	TRBV11-1	TRBJ2-1	.	TGTGCCAGTAGCTTATCTCGGCTAGCAGTAGGCAACAATGAGCAGTTCTTC	CASSLSRLAVGNNEQFF
.	TRBV5-4	TRBJ2-5	.	TGTGCCAGCAGCTCAAAGGACAGTGGGAGGCAGGAGACCCAGTACTTC	CASSSKDSGRQETQYF
.	TRBV4-3	TRBJ2-6	.	TGCGCCAGCAGCCAAGATCTACTCCTATCTGGGGCCAACATCCTGACTTTC	CASSQDLLLSGANILTF
.	TRBV5-4	TRBJ1-4	.	TGTGCCAGCAGCACACCAACGGATGGCGAAAAACTGTTTTTT	CASSTPTDGEKLFF
TRBD2	TRBV5-6	TRBJ2-1	few	TGTGCCAGCAGCAGACTAGCGGGGGACAATGAGCAGTTCTTC	CASSRLAGDNEQFF
.	TRBV7-9	TRBJ1-2	.	TGTGCCAGCAGCTTATTCGCTACAGCGAACTATGGCTACACCTTC	CASSLFATANYGYTF
TRBD1	TRBV20-1	TRBJ2-7	.	TGCAGTGTCTACACCCAGGGGGCGCGATACGAGCAGTACTTC	CSVYTQGARYEQYF
.	TRBV20-1	TRBJ1-5	few	TGCAGTGGTAATGCGGGACTTCTTAATCAGCCCCAGCATTTT	CSGNAGLLNQPQHF
.	TRBV20-1	TRBJ1-6	.	TGCAGTGCTAGGGGGGGAGGGTCTACGAATTCACCCCTCCACTTT	CSARGGGSTNSPLHF
TRBD1	TRBV6-1	TRBJ1-1	once	TGTGACAGCAGTGGGTCGGGACAGGGGTCCACTGAAGCTTTCTTT	CDSSGSGQGSTEAFF